This T cell receptor beta chain originates from a study of blood T cell dynamics during melanoma immunotherapy. Time point indicated: pre-treatment baseline. Libraries were prepared by immunoSEQ multiplex PCR; TCRdb keeps only in-frame clonotypes and omits some of them. In the table there are about 20,000 clones, roughly 90% of which are singletons. CDR1 and CDR2 (germline): SGHNT, YYREEE (reference sequence). CDR3 length: 15 residues. Deletions cut 4 bases from V and 0 bases from J, with 11 bases between. This TCR was sampled from a human donor with melanoma. The sample was blood, taken from a patient treated with checkpoint blockade. The chain uses TRBV5-4 and TRBJ1-3; no firm D call. In DNA form, the CDR3 reads TGTGCCAGCAGCGGGATCGGAGGCTCTGGAAACACCATATATTTT. It encodes CASSGIGGSGNTIYF.